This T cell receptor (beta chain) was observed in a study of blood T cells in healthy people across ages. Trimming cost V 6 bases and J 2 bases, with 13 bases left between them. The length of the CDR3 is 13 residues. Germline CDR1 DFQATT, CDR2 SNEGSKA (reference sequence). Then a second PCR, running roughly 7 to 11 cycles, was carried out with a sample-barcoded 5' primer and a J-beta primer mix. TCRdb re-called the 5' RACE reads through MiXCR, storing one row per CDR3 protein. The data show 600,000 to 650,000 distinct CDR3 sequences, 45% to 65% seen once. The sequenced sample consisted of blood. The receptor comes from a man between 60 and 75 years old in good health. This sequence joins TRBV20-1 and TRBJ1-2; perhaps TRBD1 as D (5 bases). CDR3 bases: TGCAGTGCGAACAAACAGGAAAACTATGGCTACACCTTC. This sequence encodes CSANKQENYGYTF.